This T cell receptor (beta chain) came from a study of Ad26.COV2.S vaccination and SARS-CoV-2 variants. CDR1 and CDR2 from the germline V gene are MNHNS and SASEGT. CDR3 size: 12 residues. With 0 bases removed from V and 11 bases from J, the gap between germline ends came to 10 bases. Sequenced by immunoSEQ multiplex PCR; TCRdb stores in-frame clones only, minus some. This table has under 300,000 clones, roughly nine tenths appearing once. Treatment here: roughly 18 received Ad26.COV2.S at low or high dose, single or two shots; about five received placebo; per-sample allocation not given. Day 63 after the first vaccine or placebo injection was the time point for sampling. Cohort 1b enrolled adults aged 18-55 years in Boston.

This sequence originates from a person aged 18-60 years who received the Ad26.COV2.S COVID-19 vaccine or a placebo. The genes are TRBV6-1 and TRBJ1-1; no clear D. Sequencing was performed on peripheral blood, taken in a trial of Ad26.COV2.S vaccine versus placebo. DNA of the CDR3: TGTGCCAGCAGTGAAGCGCAGGAGCGGGCTTTCTTT. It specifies CASSEAQERAFF.